What follows are 25 T cell receptor beta chains derived from one specimen sequenced in a study of CD8+CD57+ T cells in acquired aplastic anemia. Patients who underwent sequencing had shown CD8+CD57+ cell expansion by flow cytometry. The use of genomic DNA as template underpinned the TCR beta VDJ and CDR3 profiling. TCRdb reprocessed the reads with MiXCR, giving one entry per CDR3 protein. The sample carries 180,000 or so distinct CDR3 sequences, roughly 43% recorded once. Sequenced material: sorted CD4+, CD8+, or CD8+CD57+ T cells (not recorded which) from PBMCs. The receptors here all came from a human donor with aplastic anemia.

On this clonotype: A much larger clone is a single base away; this may be a read error. The rearrangement joins TRBV12-3 or TRBV12-4 to TRBJ1-1, with D perhaps matching TRBD1 (5 bases). The CDR3 loop spans 12 amino acids. In DNA form, the CDR3 reads TGTGCCAGCAGTTTCGGGGACCAGAGAGCTCTCTTT. Translation: CASSFGDQRALF.

This chain joins TRBV10-3 and TRBJ2-1; D might be TRBD1 (6 bases). The V end lost 6 bases, the J end lost 4 bases, and 13 bases lay between the germline ends. In germline, CDR1 is ENHRY, CDR2 SYGVKD. This CDR3 is built from 14 residues. The CDR3 coding sequence is TGTGCCATCAGGGGGCAGGGGAATTACAATGAGCAGTTCTTC. It codes for CAIRGQGNYNEQFF.

This clonotype was seen at least ten times. The V and J genes are TRBV10-3 and TRBJ1-2; 8 bases align to TRBD1. V dropped 0 bases and J dropped 6; count of bases not matched to a gene: 9. Germline assignment: CDR1 ENHRY and CDR2 SYGVKD. There are 16 residues in the CDR3. The CDR3 nucleotides are TGTGCCATCAGTGAGTCTATAGGGGGACAGGTTGATGGCTACACCTTC. This codes for CAISESIGGQVDGYTF.

This clonotype has ten or more counts. V is TRBV7-8 and J is TRBJ1-4; D remains ambiguous. CDR1 is SGHVS, CDR2 FQNEAQ, per germline. The CDR3 sequence is 13 residues long. V dropped 0 bases and J dropped 5 bases, with 4 bases sitting between them. CDR3 amino acids: CASSLARNEKLFF. CDR3 DNA: TGTGCCAGCAGCTTAGCCCGCAATGAAAAACTGTTTTTT.

This clonotype has ten or more counts. The rearrangement links TRBV20-1 to TRBJ2-7; D call uncertain. Germline V gene data show CDR1 as DFQATT and CDR2 as SNEGSKA (reference sequence). Trimming cost V 6 bases and J 5 bases, with 17 bases left between them. The CDR3 is made up of 13 amino acids. The CDR3 sequence: CSAATESSHEQYF. CDR3 bases: TGCAGTGCCGCTACCGAATCATCCCACGAGCAGTACTTC.

This clonotype came up many times. This sequence joins TRBV20-1 and TRBJ1-1; a weak D match, TRBD1 (6 bases). V was trimmed by 1 base and J by 5 bases, leaving 14 bases between them. CDR1 and CDR2 from the germline V gene are DFQATT and SNEGSKA (reference sequence). This CDR3 spans 14 amino acids. The CDR3 is CSARVGGGRTEAFF. The DNA for the CDR3 is TGCAGTGCTAGAGTAGGGGGGGGGAGGACTGAAGCTTTCTTT.

This sequence joins TRBV20-1 and TRBJ2-7; D possibly corresponds to TRBD1 (6 bases). The V gene's germline CDR1 is DFQATT and CDR2 SNEGSKA (reference sequence). The length of the CDR3 is 12 residues. The V end was cut by 7 bases, the J end by 2 bases, with 12 bases between. CDR3 sequence (DNA): TGCAGTGTTGGCCGGGACACCTACGAGCAGTACTTC. Amino acids: CSVGRDTYEQYF.

This chain joins TRBV7-9 and TRBJ2-7; TRBD1 matches at 8 bases. Germline lookup yields CDR1 SEHNR and CDR2 FQNEAQ (reference sequence). CDR3 length: 13 residues. V was pared by 5 bases and J by 6 bases, with 6 bases of the junction left unmatched. Here the CDR3 DNA reads TGTGCCAGCAGCCAAGGGACAGGATTCGAGCAGTACTTC. It encodes CASSQGTGFEQYF.

This clonotype has a handful of counts. The chain recombines TRBV10-3 with TRBJ2-5; TRBD2 matches 7 bases. This CDR3 has 14 amino acids. The germline V gene encodes CDR1 ENHRY and CDR2 SYGVKD. V lost 0 bases to trimming and J lost 2 bases; unmatched junction nucleotides: 0. CDR3 in amino acids: CAISESAGQETQYF. In nucleotides, the CDR3 is TGTGCCATCAGTGAGTCAGCGGGGCAAGAGACCCAGTACTTC.

This clonotype was counted at least ten times. The rearrangement uses TRBV4-3 and TRBJ1-5; no clear D gene. Trimming removed 3 bases from V and 12 bases from J, with 6 bases in between. The CDR3 sequence is 10 residues long. CDR1 and CDR2 (germline): LGHNA, YSLEER. CDR3: CASSHRNQHF. The CDR3 DNA is TGCGCCAGCAGCCATAGGAACCAGCATTTT.

This clonotype was observed many times. V is TRBV20-1 and J is TRBJ1-4; tentatively, D is TRBD1 (6 bases). Germline V gene lookup returns CDR1 DFQATT and CDR2 SNEGSKA (reference sequence). The V end lost 5 bases, the J end lost 10 bases, and 17 bases lay between the germline ends. The CDR3 has 13 residues. CDR3 sequence (DNA): TGCAGTGCTCACAGGGTTGATGATGGAAAACTGTTTTTT. Its translation is CSAHRVDDGKLFF.

This clonotype was observed many times. This chain links TRBV29-1 with TRBJ2-7; 7 bases map to TRBD1. Germline values: CDR1 SQVTM, CDR2 ANQGSEA. The V and J ends lost 7 bases and 2 bases, in that order; junction bases with no gene match: 5. The CDR3 runs 12 residues. The CDR3, as DNA: TGCAGCGCAAACAGGGGACCCTACGAGCAGTACTTC. The encoded protein is CSANRGPYEQYF.

The chain is built from TRBV5-4 and TRBJ2-1; D may be TRBD1 (6 bases). V dropped 5 bases and J dropped 5 bases, with 17 bases sitting between them. There are 15 residues in the CDR3. CDR1 and CDR2 from the germline V gene are SGHNT and YYREEE (reference sequence). The CDR3 here is CASSTAGDFHNEQFF. The CDR3 DNA sequence: TGTGCCAGCAGTACGGCAGGGGATTTTCACAATGAGCAGTTCTTC.

Concerning this clonotype: Mismatch with germline at one junction end may stem from a read error. CDR3 sequence reads: CASNIGTSSKTQYF. CDR3 nucleotide sequence: TGTGCCAGTAATATAGGAACTAGCTCGAAGACCCAGTACTTC. The chain carries TRBV19 and TRBJ2-5; possible D gene TRBD2, 6 bases. This CDR3 is 14 amino acids long. Germline V lookup: CDR1 LNHDA, CDR2 SQIVND (reference sequence).

Points on this clonotype: A much bigger clone sits one base away, suggesting this may be a read error. The chain links TRBV6-1 to TRBJ1-6, with D unresolved. From germline, CDR1 is MNHNS and CDR2 SASEGT. The CDR3 extends over 12 amino acids. The CDR3 DNA reads as TGTGCCAGCATGGGGTATAATTCACCCCTCCCCTTT. The encoded protein is CASMGYNSPLPF.

CDR3 residues: CASTAGTGWNEQFF. CDR3 DNA: TGTGCCAGTACCGCCGGGACAGGGTGGAATGAGCAGTTCTTC. V gene TRBV19 combines with J gene TRBJ2-1; TRBD1 agrees at 9 bases. This CDR3 is 14 amino acids long. Per the germline V gene, CDR1 is LNHDA and CDR2 is SQIVND (reference sequence). The trim removed 7 bases at V and 7 bases at J, leaving 8 bases unmatched.

V gene TRBV19 combines with J gene TRBJ2-3, with D tentatively TRBD1 (5 bases). Germline lookup yields CDR1 LNHDA and CDR2 SQIVND (reference sequence). The CDR3 length is 14 residues. V lost 11 bases to trimming and J lost 2 bases, with 17 bases between them. CDR3 protein: CAGNMSGATDTQYF. Written as DNA, the CDR3 is TGTGCCGGTAATATGTCTGGGGCCACAGATACGCAGTATTTT.

This clonotype has only one observation. The gene calls are TRBV7-8 and TRBJ2-5; no firm D call. CDR1 is SGHVS, CDR2 FQNEAQ, per germline. V was clipped by 5 bases and J by 2 bases, with 9 bases between them. The CDR3 runs to 13 residues. The DNA of the CDR3 is TGTGCCAGCAGCACCAGGTTACAAGAGACCCAGTACTTC. Encoded protein: CASSTRLQETQYF.

About this clonotype: This clone may be a read error of a much larger clone one base away. The chain uses TRBV9 and TRBJ2-7, with 10 bases aligning to TRBD1. Looked up from germline, CDR1 is SGDLS and CDR2 is YYNGEE. V lost 3 bases to trimming and J lost 3 bases; unmatched junction nucleotides: 6. CDR3 length: 15 amino acids. CDR3 bases: TGTGCCAGCAGCGCGGGACAGGGGAAGGACTACGAGCAGTACTTC. Its translation: CASSAGQGKDYEQYF.

The chain is built from TRBV20-1 and TRBJ2-1, with 11 bases that match TRBD2. The CDR3 has 14 amino acids. Unmatched junction bases numbered 5, after V lost 3 bases and J lost 7 bases. Looked up from germline, CDR1 is DFQATT and CDR2 is SNEGSKA (reference sequence). The CDR3 nucleotides are TGCAGTGCTAGGGTAGCGGGGGGGTCGAATGAGCAGTTCTTC. Translating it yields CSARVAGGSNEQFF.

The chain uses TRBV19 and TRBJ2-2; D may be TRBD1 or TRBD2 (5 bases each). The V end was cut by 8 bases, the J end by 5 bases, with 15 bases between. CDR1 LNHDA and CDR2 SQIVND come from the germline V gene (reference sequence). The CDR3 has 14 residues. The CDR3 spells CASGTVMRTGELFF. CDR3 bases: TGTGCCAGTGGGACGGTGATGCGTACCGGGGAGCTGTTTTTT. The full variable domain, with the rest looked up from reference TRBV19 and TRBJ2-2, is DGGITQSPKYLFRKEGQNVTLSCEQNLNHDAMYWYRQDPGQGLRLIYYSQIVNDFQKGDIAEGYSVSREKKESFPLTVTSAQKNPTAFYLCASGTVMRTGELFFGEGSRLTVL.

This clonotype showed up just a few times. This chain connects TRBV2 to TRBJ2-1; tentatively, D is TRBD1 (5 bases). The germline V and J ends were trimmed by 5 bases and 0 bases, with 8 bases remaining between them. Germline V gene sequence: CDR1 SNHLY, CDR2 FYNNEI. The CDR3 has 14 amino acids. CDR3 nucleotide sequence: TGTGCCAGCAGTACAGGAGACTCCTACAATGAGCAGTTCTTC. Its translation: CASSTGDSYNEQFF.

This clonotype came up a few times. The chain joins TRBV2 to TRBJ2-5, with D tentatively TRBD2 (6 bases). Germline CDR1 reads SNHLY; CDR2 reads FYNNEI. Trimming cost V 6 bases and J 4 bases, with 18 bases left between them. There are 15 residues in the CDR3. The chain's CDR3 is CASRQSLEGSETQYF. The CDR3 coding sequence is TGTGCCAGCAGGCAATCTTTGGAGGGTTCAGAGACCCAGTACTTC.

In this sample, this clonotype turned up many times. The CDR3 here is CSARDGDSGTQYF. In nucleotides, the CDR3 is TGCAGTGCTAGAGATGGCGACTCTGGGACCCAGTACTTC. This chain uses TRBV20-1 with TRBJ2-5; unclear D gene. This CDR3 region has 13 residues. Trimming took off 0 bases at V and 7 bases at J, with 12 bases between the two ends. Germline CDR1 is DFQATT and CDR2 is SNEGSKA (reference sequence).

By sample share, this clonotype is medium-sized (0.01 to 0.1%). This rearrangement joins TRBV10-3 to TRBJ1-3, with D possibly being TRBD1 (5 bases). CDR3 size: 13 residues. Trimming took off 10 bases at V and 2 bases at J, with 12 bases between the two ends. Germline CDR1 reads ENHRY; CDR2 reads SYGVKD. The CDR3 bases are TGTGCCACCCTGGAGGGACCTGGAAACACCATATATTTT. Encoded protein: CATLEGPGNTIYF.